What follows are 30 T cell receptor beta chains derived from one specimen sequenced in a study of cytomegalovirus exposure and HLA in healthy donors. A multiplex PCR was run with 60 Vbeta primers and 13 Jbeta primers. Sequencing used immunoSEQ multiplex PCR; TCRdb keeps in-frame clones, though not all of them. The table has around 220,000 clones, 65% to 90% seen once. The sequenced sample was PBMCs. All receptors derive from a girl between 5 and 17 years old in good health and CMV-seronegative.

In its sample, this clone was seen once. V gene TRBV18 combines with J gene TRBJ1-2; TRBD1 matches 7 bases. Germline loops: CDR1 KGHSH, CDR2 LQKENI. The CDR3 consists of 15 residues. With V trimmed by 5 bases and J by 4 bases, 10 bases remained unmatched. The CDR3 region has the DNA TGTGCCAGCTCATCGCAGACAGGGAAGGGCTATGGCTACACCTTC. Encoded protein: CASSSQTGKGYGYTF.

The chain has TRBV10-3 and TRBJ2-1; 9 bases are a match to TRBD1. From germline, CDR1 is ENHRY and CDR2 SYGVKD. With V trimmed by 7 bases and J by 6 bases, 7 bases remained unmatched. The CDR3 spans 14 residues. CDR3 in DNA: TGTGCCATCATGGGGACAGGGAAAAGCAATGAGCAGTTCTTC. Its protein is CAIMGTGKSNEQFF.

The rearrangement links TRBV7-9 to TRBJ2-5; possibly TRBD1 for D (5 bases). V was trimmed by 7 bases and J by 5 bases, leaving 14 bases between them. The CDR3 spans 13 residues. Germline assignment: CDR1 SEHNR and CDR2 FQNEAQ (reference sequence). The CDR3 DNA sequence: TGTGCCAGCACTGAAGGGGATGGGGAGACCCAGTACTTC. It codes for CASTEGDGETQYF. The whole variable domain, filled in from reference TRBV7-9 and TRBJ2-5, reads DTGVSQNPRHKITKRGQNVTFRCDPISEHNRLYWYRQTLGQGPEFLTYFQNEAQLEKSRLLSDRFSAERPKGSFSTLEIQRTEQGDSAMYLCASTEGDGETQYFGPGTRLLVL.

The J gene is TRBJ2-7, the V gene TRBV5-1; no clear D gene. CDR3 length: 14 amino acids. Trimming pared 3 bases from V and 0 bases from J, leaving 10 bases between. Germline loops: CDR1 SGHRS, CDR2 YFSETQ. CDR3 coding DNA: TGCGCCAGCAGCTGGTGGGCGAGCTCCTACGAGCAGTACTTC. It yields the protein CASSWWASSYEQYF.

The V gene is TRBV7-9, the J gene TRBJ1-5; D is unresolved. The V gene lost 0 bases and the J gene lost 7 bases, with 13 bases spanning the gap. CDR1 and CDR2 from the germline V gene are SEHNR and FQNEAQ (reference sequence). The CDR3 is 15 amino acids. CDR3 sequence reads: CASSLAAGEGQPQHF. In nucleotides, the CDR3 is TGTGCCAGCAGCTTAGCAGCGGGAGAGGGCCAGCCCCAGCATTTT.

This clone came up a few times. J is TRBJ2-1 and V is TRBV19; D unclear. Germline values: CDR1 LNHDA, CDR2 SQIVND (reference sequence). The CDR3 sequence is 13 residues long. Trimming took off 1 base at V and 7 bases at J, with 8 bases between the two ends. In DNA form, the CDR3 reads TGTGCCAGTAGTATAGGGCAGAGGAATGAGCAGTTCTTC. Its translation: CASSIGQRNEQFF.

The rearrangement joins TRBV7-2 to TRBJ2-7; maybe TRBD2 (6 bases). Germline loops: CDR1 SGHTA, CDR2 FQGNSA. V was shortened by 4 bases and J by 0 bases, with 13 bases between the two germline ends. The CDR3 has 15 residues. CDR3 protein: CASSSPGLYSYEQYF. CDR3 coding DNA: TGTGCCAGCAGCTCACCGGGACTTTACTCCTACGAGCAGTACTTC.

The count of this clone is one. The V gene is TRBV7-8, the J gene TRBJ1-1; 9 nucleotides agree with TRBD1. The CDR3 runs 16 residues. After removal of 8 bases from V and 4 bases from J, the junction contained 14 bases not matched to a gene. The germline V gene encodes CDR1 SGHVS and CDR2 FQNEAQ. Here the CDR3 reads CASAPPQGARFTEAFF. CDR3 DNA sequence: TGTGCCAGCGCTCCACCACAGGGGGCGCGATTCACTGAAGCTTTCTTT.

The V call is TRBV7-9, the J call TRBJ2-7, with a possible D match to TRBD1 (7 bases). The CDR3 extends over 15 amino acids. Per the germline V gene, CDR1 is SEHNR and CDR2 is FQNEAQ (reference sequence). Trimming took off 8 bases at V and 2 bases at J, with 19 bases between the two ends. CDR3 loop: CASSSSRDSAYEQYF. The CDR3 DNA reads TGTGCCAGCTCATCGTCGCGGGACAGTGCCTACGAGCAGTACTTC. The full variable domain, its missing parts supplied by reference TRBV7-9 and TRBJ2-7, is DTGVSQNPRHKITKRGQNVTFRCDPISEHNRLYWYRQTLGQGPEFLTYFQNEAQLEKSRLLSDRFSAERPKGSFSTLEIQRTEQGDSAMYLCASSSSRDSAYEQYFGPGTRLTVT.

This clone was seen more than once but under ten times. The CDR3 reads CASIKKRNTEAFF. The DNA for the CDR3 is TGTGCCAGCATCAAAAAGAGGAACACTGAAGCTTTCTTT. The chain couples TRBV6-1 to TRBJ1-1; D is unclear. CDR1 is MNHNS, CDR2 SASEGT, per germline. Trimming took off 7 bases at V and 1 base at J, with 10 bases between the two ends. This CDR3 has 13 residues.

The chain recombines TRBV7-9 with TRBJ1-5; TRBD1 matches 7 bases. Per the germline V gene, CDR1 is SEHNR and CDR2 is FQNEAQ (reference sequence). The CDR3 runs to 16 residues. J lost 4 bases, V lost 1 base, and 7 bases had no gene match. The chain's CDR3 is CASSLGAGGPNQPQHF. In nucleotides, the CDR3 is TGTGCCAGCAGCTTAGGGGCAGGGGGTCCAAATCAGCCCCAGCATTTT.

The V call is TRBV18, the J call TRBJ2-3, with D maybe TRBD1 (6 bases). Trimming removed 6 bases from V and 1 base from J, with 14 bases in between. Germline values: CDR1 KGHSH, CDR2 LQKENI. The CDR3 runs 15 residues. The CDR3, as DNA: TGTGCCAGCTCTTCCGAACAGGGTCGCACAGATACGCAGTATTTT. As protein: CASSSEQGRTDTQYF.

This clone has just one count. V gene TRBV7-3 combines with J gene TRBJ1-1; no firm D call. The V gene lost 2 bases and the J gene lost 2 bases, with 6 bases spanning the gap. From germline, CDR1 is SGHTA and CDR2 FQGTGA. The CDR3 has 13 residues. The CDR3 is CASSLGRNTEAFF. The DNA for the CDR3 is TGTGCCAGCAGCTTAGGGAGAAACACTGAAGCTTTCTTT.

The chain is built from TRBV28 and TRBJ1-1; 7 nucleotides align to TRBD1. Germline lookup yields CDR1 MDHEN and CDR2 SYDVKM. This CDR3 has 14 residues. V dropped 6 bases and J dropped 2; count of bases not matched to a gene: 6. The chain's CDR3 is CASRLTGFNTEAFF. In nucleotides, the CDR3 is TGTGCCAGCAGGTTGACAGGGTTCAACACTGAAGCTTTCTTT.

The genes are TRBV29-1 and TRBJ2-3, with 10 bases fitting TRBD2. The CDR3 sequence is 17 residues long. Germline CDR1 is SQVTM and CDR2 is ANQGSEA. Trimming took 2 bases from V and 2 from J; bases not matched to a gene: 10. DNA for the CDR3: TGCAGCGTTGAACGCTATGTAGCGGGGGGAATCACAGATACGCAGTATTTT. Translation gives CSVERYVAGGITDTQYF.

V and J are TRBV9 and TRBJ2-3, with a possible D match to TRBD1 (6 bases). Trimming shortened V by 1 base and J by 1 base, and 13 bases separated the two germline ends. Germline CDR1 and CDR2: SGDLS and YYNGEE. The length of the CDR3 is 16 residues. The CDR3 protein is CASSVLGAQGTDTQYF. Written as DNA, the CDR3 is TGTGCCAGCAGCGTATTGGGGGCGCAGGGCACAGATACGCAGTATTTT.

This clone was seen ten or more times. The J gene is TRBJ2-5, the V gene TRBV4-3; 8 nucleotides align to TRBD2. The length of the CDR3 is 16 residues. Germline V CDR1 and CDR2: LGHNA, YSLEER. J was trimmed by 4 bases and V by 1 base; bases with no gene match: 8. The DNA of the CDR3 is TGCGCCAGCAGCCAAGGGCGTACGGGGGGGCGAGAGACCCAGTACTTC. Amino acid sequence: CASSQGRTGGRETQYF.

This clone came up once. The chain combines TRBV28 with TRBJ1-2, with D uncertain. CDR1 is MDHEN, CDR2 SYDVKM, per germline. Trimming cost V 1 base and J 8 bases, with 14 bases left between them. This CDR3 is 14 amino acids long. In nucleotides, the CDR3 is TGTGCCAGCAGTTTATATCCTGCTGACAAAGGCTACACCTTC. Translation gives CASSLYPADKGYTF.

The rearrangement links TRBV6-1 to TRBJ1-5; D gene uncertain. Germline V gene sequence: CDR1 MNHNS, CDR2 SASEGT. V was cut by 3 bases and J by 7 bases, with 4 bases left in between. This CDR3 is built from 11 residues. The CDR3 DNA is TGTGCCAGCAGTGACACACAGCCCCAGCATTTT. It translates to CASSDTQPQHF.

The chain is built from TRBV30 and TRBJ1-5; 9 nucleotides match TRBD1. The germline V gene encodes CDR1 GTSNPN and CDR2 SVGIG (reference sequence). This CDR3 comprises 13 residues. Germline trimming cut 2 bases from V and 7 bases from J; bases unmatched to any gene: 3. CDR3 region: CAWSRQGVQPQHF. The DNA of the CDR3 is TGTGCCTGGAGTCGACAGGGGGTCCAGCCCCAGCATTTT.

The chain couples TRBV10-1 to TRBJ2-1; no clear D. Between the trimmed V and J ends, which lost 2 bases and 7 bases, there was a span of 21 bases. The CDR3 covers 17 residues. CDR1 and CDR2 (germline): WNHNN, SYGVQD (reference sequence). This CDR3 reads CASSEQDRPKELNEQFF. In nucleotides, the CDR3 is TGCGCCAGCAGTGAGCAGGATAGGCCTAAAGAACTGAATGAGCAGTTCTTC.

This chain uses TRBV18 with TRBJ2-7; 8 bases are a match to TRBD2. Germline CDR1 KGHSH, CDR2 LQKENI. The CDR3 has 14 amino acids. J lost 6 bases, V lost 6 bases, and 10 bases had no gene match. CDR3 amino acids: CASSPKREPGEQYF. CDR3 in DNA: TGTGCCAGCTCCCCTAAGCGGGAGCCGGGCGAGCAGTACTTC.

The genes are TRBV29-1 and TRBJ2-4; the D gene is possibly TRBD1 (6 bases). V lost 3 bases to trimming and J lost 5 bases, with 11 bases between them. The CDR3 has 13 amino acids. In germline, CDR1 is SQVTM, CDR2 ANQGSEA. The CDR3 spells CSVEGHSQNIQYF. CDR3 nucleotide sequence: TGCAGCGTTGAGGGACACAGCCAAAACATTCAGTACTTC.

The J gene is TRBJ1-2, the V gene TRBV19; D possibly corresponds to TRBD1 (5 bases). The CDR3 spans 14 residues. Germline CDR1 is LNHDA and CDR2 is SQIVND (reference sequence). V was cut by 5 bases and J by 1 base, with 11 bases left in between. DNA of the CDR3: TGTGCCAGTAGTCAGGGCAACTATAACTATGGCTACACCTTC. Translation: CASSQGNYNYGYTF.

This clone has a handful of counts. The chain recombines TRBV4-1 with TRBJ1-5; D gene ambiguous. The CDR3 is made up of 14 amino acids. The V end was cut by 1 base, the J end by 2 bases, with 6 bases between. From germline, CDR1 is MGHRA and CDR2 YSYEKL. CDR3 in amino acids: CASSQAGGNQPQHF. CDR3 in DNA: TGCGCCAGCAGCCAAGCCGGGGGCAATCAGCCCCAGCATTTT.

Comments on this clone: The junction differs from germline at one of its ends, possibly a read error. The chain couples TRBV5-4 to TRBJ2-7; D remains unclear. The CDR3 loop spans 13 amino acids. Per the germline V gene, CDR1 is SGHNT and CDR2 is YYREEE (reference sequence). This CDR3 reads CACSSSTSYEQYF. The CDR3 DNA follows: TGTGCCTGCAGTAGTAGTACGTCTTACGAGCAGTACTTC.

The chain employs TRBV28 and TRBJ1-2, with TRBD1 matching 8 bases. The germline V gene encodes CDR1 MDHEN and CDR2 SYDVKM. V shed 6 bases, J shed 8 bases, and the junction held 14 bases outside the gene matches. The CDR3 sequence is 15 residues long. CDR3 sequence (DNA): TGTGCCAGCAGCCTTGGTGGACAGGGTGCGAAAGGCTACACCTTC. Its translation: CASSLGGQGAKGYTF.

The rearrangement links TRBV7-2 to TRBJ2-7; possible D gene TRBD1, 5 bases. The CDR3 is 14 amino acids. Germline values: CDR1 SGHTA, CDR2 FQGNSA. V dropped 5 bases and J dropped 0 bases, with 11 bases sitting between them. CDR3 sequence: CASSPPTASYEQYF. CDR3 in DNA: TGTGCCAGCAGCCCTCCGACAGCCTCCTACGAGCAGTACTTC.

The chain links TRBV2 to TRBJ2-2; possibly TRBD1 for D (5 bases). The V gene's germline CDR1 is SNHLY and CDR2 FYNNEI. The CDR3 runs to 15 residues. The V and J ends lost 5 bases and 5 bases respectively, with 15 bases between them. CDR3 residues: CASSTDTLGTGELFF. DNA for the CDR3: TGTGCCAGCAGTACGGACACCCTGGGGACCGGGGAGCTGTTTTTT.

This clone was counted once. The chain has TRBV28 and TRBJ2-7, with TRBD1 matching over 9 bases. Per germline, CDR1 MDHEN and CDR2 SYDVKM. V lost 7 bases and J lost 4; bases outside the gene matches: 8. The length of the CDR3 is 14 residues. The CDR3 DNA reads as TGTGCCAGCACCGGGACAGGGAGTCGTTACGAGCAGTACTTC. Translated: CASTGTGSRYEQYF. Together with reference TRBV28 and TRBJ2-7, the CDR3 gives the full variable domain: DVKVTQSSRYLVKRTGEKVFLECVQDMDHENMFWYRQDPGLGLRLIYFSYDVKMKEKGDIPEGYSVSREKKERFSLILESASTNQTSMYLCASTGTGSRYEQYFGPGTRLTVT.